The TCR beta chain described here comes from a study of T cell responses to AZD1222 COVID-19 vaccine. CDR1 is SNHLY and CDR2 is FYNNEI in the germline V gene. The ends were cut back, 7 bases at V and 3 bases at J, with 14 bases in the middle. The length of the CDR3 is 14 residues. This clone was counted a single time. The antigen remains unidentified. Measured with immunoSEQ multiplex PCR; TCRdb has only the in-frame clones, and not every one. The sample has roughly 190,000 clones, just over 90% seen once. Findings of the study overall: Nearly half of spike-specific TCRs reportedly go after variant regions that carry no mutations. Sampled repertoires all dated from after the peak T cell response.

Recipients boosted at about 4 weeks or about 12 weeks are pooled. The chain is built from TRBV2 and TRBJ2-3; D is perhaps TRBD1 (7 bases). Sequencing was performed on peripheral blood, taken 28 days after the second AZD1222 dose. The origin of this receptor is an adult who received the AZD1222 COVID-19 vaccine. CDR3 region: CASNVQGGTDTQYF. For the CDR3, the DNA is TGTGCCAGCAATGTCCAGGGGGGTACAGATACGCAGTATTTT.